These T cell receptor beta chains were read from a single sample in a study of blood T cell repertoires in COVID-19. The protocol was immunoSEQ multiplex PCR, while the TCRdb copy is restricted to in-frame clones and leaves out a portion. The top ten hold roughly 3% of the sample, which has a few hundred thousand clones, roughly 84% seen once. Source material: peripheral blood. These receptors came from a young woman with acute or convalescent COVID-19. CDR3s include the opening cysteine and the closing phenylalanine or tryptophan. The D gene is left open where the match is weak.

V,J,D,DNA,CDR3
TRBV20-1,TRBJ2-1,TRBD1,TGCAGTGCTATAGGACAGGGTCGTCAGTTCTTC,CSAIGQGRQFF
TRBV5-4,TRBJ1-1,.,TGTGCCAGCAGCTTGAGGTGGCAGGGGAACACTGAAGCTTTCTTT,CASSLRWQGNTEAFF
TRBV19,TRBJ2-1,.,TGTGCCAGTAGAAAGGAACTAGCTTACTACAATGAGCAGTTCTTC,CASRKELAYYNEQFF
TRBV25-1,TRBJ2-3,TRBD2,TGTGCCAGCATACTAGCGGGCACAGATACGCAGTATTTT,CASILAGTDTQYF
TRBV6-5,TRBJ2-2,.,TGTGCCAGCCTCCCCCTATACCCGAACACCGGGGAGCTGTTTTTT,CASLPLYPNTGELFF
TRBV4-2,TRBJ2-2,TRBD2,TGTGCCAGCAGCCAAGAGGGACTAGGTACCGGGGAGCTGTTTTTT,CASSQEGLGTGELFF
TRBV11-2,TRBJ2-7,TRBD1,TGTGCCAGCAGCTTTGGACAGGTTAGCTCCTACGAGCAGTACTTC,CASSFGQVSSYEQYF
TRBV19,TRBJ2-7,TRBD1,TGTGCCAGTAGTAGAGACTCGGGACAGCCCCACGAGCAGTACTTC,CASSRDSGQPHEQYF
TRBV5-1,TRBJ2-7,.,TGCGCCAGCAGCTTGTCAGGGGACTACGAGCAGTACTTC,CASSLSGDYEQYF
TRBV3-1/TRBV3-2,TRBJ2-7,TRBD1,TGTGCCAGCAGCTTCCGGGACAGGGTTTACGAGCAGTACTTC,CASSFRDRVYEQYF
TRBV28,TRBJ2-1,TRBD2,TGTGCCAGCAGTTTATCGAGAGCGGGAGGCTACAATGAGCAGTTCTTC,CASSLSRAGGYNEQFF
TRBV4-3,TRBJ2-2,.,TGCGCCAGCAGCCAGGGTGAGGGGGAAGTCGGGGAGCTGTTTTTT,CASSQGEGEVGELFF
TRBV19,TRBJ1-2,.,TGTGCCAGTATGGGCAGAAACGCCTATGGCTACACCTTC,CASMGRNAYGYTF
TRBV6-5,TRBJ1-6,.,TGTGCCAGCACAAAGCAGGGAGGTAGTAATTCACCCCTCCACTTT,CASTKQGGSNSPLHF
TRBV6-2/TRBV6-3,TRBJ2-7,TRBD2,TGTGCCAGCAGTTACGGGACTAGTGTCTACGAGCAGTACTTC,CASSYGTSVYEQYF
TRBV11-1,TRBJ2-3,TRBD2,TGTGCCAGCAGCCCACTAGCGGGGGGACGCACAGATACGCAGTATTTT,CASSPLAGGRTDTQYF
TRBV10-3,TRBJ1-2,TRBD1,TGTGCCATCAGTGCCAGGGACAGGGGGGACTATGGCTACACCTTC,CAISARDRGDYGYTF
TRBV7-2,TRBJ1-3,.,TGTGCCAGCAGCTTAGCAGGGGTATCTGGAAACACCATATATTTT,CASSLAGVSGNTIYF
TRBV29-1,TRBJ2-4,TRBD2,TGCAGCGTCGGGACTAGCGGGAGCACCTCGGACATTCAGTACTTC,CSVGTSGSTSDIQYF
TRBV7-8,TRBJ2-2,.,TGTGCCAGCAGCTCGGGTAGCTGGGGCGCTACCGGGGAGCTGTTTTTT,CASSSGSWGATGELFF
TRBV20-1,TRBJ2-3,TRBD2,TGCAGTGCTAGTGAGGGACCGGGACTAGCGGGAGTGATTGGCACAGATACGCAGTATTTT,CSASEGPGLAGVIGTDTQYF